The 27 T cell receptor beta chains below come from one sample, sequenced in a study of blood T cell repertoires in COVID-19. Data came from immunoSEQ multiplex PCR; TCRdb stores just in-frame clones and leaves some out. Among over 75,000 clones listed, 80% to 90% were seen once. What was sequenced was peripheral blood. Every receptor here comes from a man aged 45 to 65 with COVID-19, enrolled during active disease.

The CDR3 coding sequence is TGCGCCAGCAGCTCCGCAAGGACTAGCGGGGGGCCCGGGGATGAGCAGTTCTTC. Translating it yields CASSSARTSGGPGDEQFF. The chain couples TRBV5-1 to TRBJ2-1; 14 bases line up with TRBD2. This CDR3 has 18 residues. The junction had 13 bases not matched to a gene; V was cut back by 3 bases and J by 8 bases. In germline, CDR1 is SGHRS, CDR2 YFSETQ.

CDR3 sequence (DNA): TGTGCCAGCAGGAAAGAGCTTAGCAATCAGCCCCAGCATTTT. Amino acids: CASRKELSNQPQHF. V usage is TRBV6-1 and J usage is TRBJ1-5; D is unclear. Per the germline V gene, CDR1 is MNHNS and CDR2 is SASEGT. The length of the CDR3 is 14 residues. V dropped 6 bases and J dropped 0 bases, with 9 bases sitting between them.

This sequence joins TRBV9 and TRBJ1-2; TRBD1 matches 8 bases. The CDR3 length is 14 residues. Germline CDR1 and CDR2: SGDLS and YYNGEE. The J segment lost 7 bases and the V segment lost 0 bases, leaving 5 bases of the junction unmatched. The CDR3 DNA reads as TGTGCCAGCAGCGTAGGCAGGGGGCTTGGTGGCTACACCTTC. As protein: CASSVGRGLGGYTF.

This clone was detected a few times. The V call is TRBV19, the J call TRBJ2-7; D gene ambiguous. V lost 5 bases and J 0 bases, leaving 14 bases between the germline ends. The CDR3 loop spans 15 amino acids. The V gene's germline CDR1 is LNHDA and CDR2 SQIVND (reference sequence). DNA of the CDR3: TGTGCCAGTAGTGGGCCGGCATTGGGCTCCTACGAGCAGTACTTC. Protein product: CASSGPALGSYEQYF.

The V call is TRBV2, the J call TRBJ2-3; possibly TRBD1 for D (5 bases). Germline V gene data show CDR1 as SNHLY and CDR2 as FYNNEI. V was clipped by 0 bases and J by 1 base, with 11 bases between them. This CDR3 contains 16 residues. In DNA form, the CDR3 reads TGTGCCAGCAGTGAAGCGCTTGCGACAGGCACAGATACGCAGTATTTT. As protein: CASSEALATGTDTQYF.

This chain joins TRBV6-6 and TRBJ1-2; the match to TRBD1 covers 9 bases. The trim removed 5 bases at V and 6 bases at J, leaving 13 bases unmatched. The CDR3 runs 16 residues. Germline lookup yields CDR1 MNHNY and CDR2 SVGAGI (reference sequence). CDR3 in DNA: TGTGCCAGCAGTCAAAAGCGAGCCGGGACAGGGAATGGCTACACCTTC. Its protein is CASSQKRAGTGNGYTF.

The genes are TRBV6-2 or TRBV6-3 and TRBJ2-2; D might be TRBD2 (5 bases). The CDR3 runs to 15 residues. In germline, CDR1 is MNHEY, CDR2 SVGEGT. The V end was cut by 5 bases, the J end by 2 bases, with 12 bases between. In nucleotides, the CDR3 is TGTGCCAGCAGTCCCGGACTCCACAACACCGGGGAGCTGTTTTTT. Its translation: CASSPGLHNTGELFF.

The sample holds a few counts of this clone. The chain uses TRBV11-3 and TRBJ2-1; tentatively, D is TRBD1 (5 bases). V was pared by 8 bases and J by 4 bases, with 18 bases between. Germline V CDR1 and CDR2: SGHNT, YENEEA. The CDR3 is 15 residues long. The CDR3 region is CASPADTFLYNEQFF. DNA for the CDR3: TGTGCCAGCCCGGCGGACACTTTCCTTTACAATGAGCAGTTCTTC.

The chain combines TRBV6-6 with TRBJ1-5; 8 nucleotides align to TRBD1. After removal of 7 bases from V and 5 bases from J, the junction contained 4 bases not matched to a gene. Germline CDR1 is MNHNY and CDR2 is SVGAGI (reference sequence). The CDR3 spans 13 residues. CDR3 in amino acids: CASTSTGDQPQHF. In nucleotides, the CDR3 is TGTGCCAGCACCTCGACAGGGGATCAGCCCCAGCATTTT.

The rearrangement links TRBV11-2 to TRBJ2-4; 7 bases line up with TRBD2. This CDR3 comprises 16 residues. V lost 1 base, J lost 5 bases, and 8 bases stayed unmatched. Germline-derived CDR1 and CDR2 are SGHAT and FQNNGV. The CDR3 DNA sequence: TGTGCCAGCAGCTTAGGAATTTCGGGGGGAGAAAACATTCAGTACTTC. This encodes CASSLGISGGENIQYF.

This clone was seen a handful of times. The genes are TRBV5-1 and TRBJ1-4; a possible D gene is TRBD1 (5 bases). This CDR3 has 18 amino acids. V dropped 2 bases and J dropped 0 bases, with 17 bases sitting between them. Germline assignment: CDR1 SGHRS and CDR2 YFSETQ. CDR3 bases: TGCGCCAGCAGCTTAGGTAATACAGGCGTTACAACTAATGAAAAACTGTTTTTT. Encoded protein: CASSLGNTGVTTNEKLFF.

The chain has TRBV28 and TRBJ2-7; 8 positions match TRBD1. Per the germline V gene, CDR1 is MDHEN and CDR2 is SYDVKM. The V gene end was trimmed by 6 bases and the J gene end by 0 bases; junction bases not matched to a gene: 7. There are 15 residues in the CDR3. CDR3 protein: CASSRQGSPSYEQYF. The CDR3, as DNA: TGTGCCAGCAGCCGACAGGGGTCGCCCTCCTACGAGCAGTACTTC.

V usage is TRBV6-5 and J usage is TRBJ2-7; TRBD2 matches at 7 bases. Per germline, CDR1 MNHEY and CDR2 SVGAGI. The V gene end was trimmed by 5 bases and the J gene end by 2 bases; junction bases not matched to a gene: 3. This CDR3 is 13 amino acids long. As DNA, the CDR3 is TGTGCCAGCAGTCACGGGAGGACCTACGAGCAGTACTTC. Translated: CASSHGRTYEQYF.

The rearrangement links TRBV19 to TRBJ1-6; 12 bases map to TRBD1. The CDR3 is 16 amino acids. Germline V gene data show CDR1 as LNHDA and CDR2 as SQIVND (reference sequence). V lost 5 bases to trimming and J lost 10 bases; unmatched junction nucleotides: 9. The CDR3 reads CASSPRGTGGASPLHF. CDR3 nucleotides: TGTGCCAGTAGTCCACGGGGGACAGGGGGCGCATCACCCCTCCACTTT.

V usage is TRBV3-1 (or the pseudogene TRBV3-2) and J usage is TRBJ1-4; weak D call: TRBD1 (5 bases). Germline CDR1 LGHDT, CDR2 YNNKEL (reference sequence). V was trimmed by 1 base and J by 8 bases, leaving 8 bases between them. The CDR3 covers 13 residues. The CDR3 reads CASSQARGEKLFF. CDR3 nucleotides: TGTGCCAGCAGCCAAGCAAGGGGAGAAAAACTGTTTTTT.

CDR3 nucleotides: TGTGCCAGCAGCTTAGCGAACCCGACAGCAACTAATGAAAAACTGTTTTTT. It codes for CASSLANPTATNEKLFF. V usage is TRBV7-8 and J usage is TRBJ1-4; D may be TRBD1 (5 bases). The CDR3 has 17 amino acids. CDR1 and CDR2 from the germline V gene are SGHVS and FQNEAQ. V was cut by 0 bases and J by 0 bases, with 11 bases left in between.

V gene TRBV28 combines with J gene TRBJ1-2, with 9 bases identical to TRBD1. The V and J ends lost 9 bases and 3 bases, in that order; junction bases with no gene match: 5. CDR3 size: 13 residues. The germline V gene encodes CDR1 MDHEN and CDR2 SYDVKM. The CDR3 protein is CASRTGVDYGYTF. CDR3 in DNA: TGTGCCAGTCGGACAGGGGTTGACTATGGCTACACCTTC.

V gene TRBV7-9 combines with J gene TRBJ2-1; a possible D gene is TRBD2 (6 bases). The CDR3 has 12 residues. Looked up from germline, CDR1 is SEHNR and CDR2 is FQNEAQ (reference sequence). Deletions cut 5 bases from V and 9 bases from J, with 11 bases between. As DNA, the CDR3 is TGTGCCAGCAGCCAAGGACTAACTGAGCAGTTCTTC. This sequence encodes CASSQGLTEQFF.

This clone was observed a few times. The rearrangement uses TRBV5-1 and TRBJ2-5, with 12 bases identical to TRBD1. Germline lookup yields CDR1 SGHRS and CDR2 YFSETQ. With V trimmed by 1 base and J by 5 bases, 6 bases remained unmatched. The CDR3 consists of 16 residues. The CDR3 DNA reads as TGCGCCAGCAGCTTGCAATCGGGACAGGGGGCCGAGACCCAGTACTTC. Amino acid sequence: CASSLQSGQGAETQYF.

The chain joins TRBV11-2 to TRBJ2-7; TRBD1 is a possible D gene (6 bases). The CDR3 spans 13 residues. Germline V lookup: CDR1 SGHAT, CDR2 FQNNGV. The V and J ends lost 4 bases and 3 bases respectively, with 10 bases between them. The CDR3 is CASSSQGVYEQYF. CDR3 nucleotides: TGTGCCAGCAGCTCACAGGGCGTCTACGAGCAGTACTTC. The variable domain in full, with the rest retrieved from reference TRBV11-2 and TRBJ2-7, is EAGVAQSPRYKIIEKRQSVAFWCNPISGHATLYWYQQILGQGPKLLIQFQNNGVVDDSQLPKDRFSAERLKGVDSTLKIQPAKLEDSAVYLCASSSQGVYEQYFGPGTRLTVT.

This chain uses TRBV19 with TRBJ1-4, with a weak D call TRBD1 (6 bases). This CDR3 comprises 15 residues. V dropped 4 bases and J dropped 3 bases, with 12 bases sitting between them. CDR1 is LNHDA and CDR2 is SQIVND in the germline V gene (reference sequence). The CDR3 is CASSKTGSPNEKLFF. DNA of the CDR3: TGTGCCAGTAGTAAAACAGGGTCCCCTAATGAAAAACTGTTTTTT.

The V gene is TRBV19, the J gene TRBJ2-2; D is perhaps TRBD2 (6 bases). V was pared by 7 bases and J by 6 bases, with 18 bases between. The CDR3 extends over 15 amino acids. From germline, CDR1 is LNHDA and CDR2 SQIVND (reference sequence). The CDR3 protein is CASTPYRDSPGELFF. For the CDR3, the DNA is TGTGCCAGTACCCCTTACCGGGACTCCCCCGGGGAGCTGTTTTTT.

In DNA, the CDR3 is TGTGCCAGCAGCCCGCTGAGCTGGGAGCAGTTCTTC. Protein product: CASSPLSWEQFF. The chain couples TRBV7-9 to TRBJ2-1; D is ambiguous. V gave up 5 bases and J gave up 10 bases, with 12 bases separating them. This CDR3 has 12 amino acids. Germline V CDR1 and CDR2: SEHNR, FQNEAQ (reference sequence).

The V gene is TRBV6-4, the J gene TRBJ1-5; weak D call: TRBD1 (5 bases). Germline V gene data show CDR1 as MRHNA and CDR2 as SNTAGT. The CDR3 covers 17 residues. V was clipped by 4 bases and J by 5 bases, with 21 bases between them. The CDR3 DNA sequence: TGTGCCAGCAGTGGGGGAGGGTTGGGACTCATCGATCAGCCCCAGCATTTT. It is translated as CASSGGGLGLIDQPQHF.

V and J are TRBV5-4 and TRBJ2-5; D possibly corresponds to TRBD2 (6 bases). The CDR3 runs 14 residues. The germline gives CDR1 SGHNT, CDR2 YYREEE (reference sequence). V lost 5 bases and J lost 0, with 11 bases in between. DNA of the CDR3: TGTGCCAGCAGTTCTAGGGACTACCAAGAGACCCAGTACTTC. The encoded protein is CASSSRDYQETQYF.

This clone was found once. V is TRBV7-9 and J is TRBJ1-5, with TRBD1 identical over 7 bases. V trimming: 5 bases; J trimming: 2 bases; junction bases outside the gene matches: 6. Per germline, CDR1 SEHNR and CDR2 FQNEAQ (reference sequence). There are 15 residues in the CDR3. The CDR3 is CASSEQGSGNQPQHF. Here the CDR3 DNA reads TGTGCCAGCAGCGAACAGGGGTCGGGCAATCAGCCCCAGCATTTT. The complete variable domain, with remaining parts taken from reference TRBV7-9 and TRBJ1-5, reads DTGVSQNPRHKITKRGQNVTFRCDPISEHNRLYWYRQTLGQGPEFLTYFQNEAQLEKSRLLSDRFSAERPKGSFSTLEIQRTEQGDSAMYLCASSEQGSGNQPQHFGDGTRLSIL.

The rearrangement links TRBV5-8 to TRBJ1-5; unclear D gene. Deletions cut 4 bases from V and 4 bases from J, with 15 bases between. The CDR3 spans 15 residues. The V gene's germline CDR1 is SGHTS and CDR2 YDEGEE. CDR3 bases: TGTGCCAGCAGCGCCCTGAGAGGGTTGAATCAGCCCCAGCATTTT. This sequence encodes CASSALRGLNQPQHF.